This TCR beta chain was retrieved from a study of PD-L1 blockade in urothelial cancer. CDR1 is LNHDA and CDR2 is SQIVND in the germline V gene (reference sequence). The V segment lost 5 bases and the J segment 7 bases; nucleotides outside the gene matches: 4. CDR3 length: 13 amino acids. Sequencing used immunoSEQ multiplex PCR; TCRdb keeps in-frame clones, though not all of them. In the table there are about 71,000 clones, less than 90% of which are singletons. This specimen was PBMCs, taken around atezolizumab (anti-PD-L1) treatment. This receptor was identified in a man between 60 and 70 years old with urothelial cancer. The chain employs TRBV19 and TRBJ1-5; TRBD1 aligns across 8 bases. The CDR3 coding sequence is TGTGCCAGTAGTGTCGACAGGGGACAGCCCCAGCATTTT. Translated: CASSVDRGQPQHF.